This TCR beta chain was found in a study of OX40 agonist ivuxolimab in advanced cancers. The repertoire was sequenced with immunoSEQ multiplex PCR; TCRdb's copy has only in-frame clones and lacks some. The repertoire holds roughly 72,000 clones, roughly 93% seen once, with 15% to 19% in the top ten. This CDR3 has 17 residues. The germline CDR1 and CDR2 sequences are SGDLS and YYNGEE. Trimming pared 3 bases from V and 3 bases from J, leaving 18 bases between. Specimen: CD4+ or CD8+ T cells sorted from blood, collected in a trial of the OX40 agonist ivuxolimab. The clonotype comes from an adult with an advanced solid tumor such as melanoma, head and neck, liver or kidney cancer. This chain joins TRBV9 and TRBJ1-4; D perhaps matches TRBD1 (5 bases). The CDR3 reads CASSADARGTANEKLFF. The CDR3 DNA sequence: TGTGCCAGCAGCGCGGATGCCCGGGGGACGGCTAATGAAAAACTGTTTTTT.